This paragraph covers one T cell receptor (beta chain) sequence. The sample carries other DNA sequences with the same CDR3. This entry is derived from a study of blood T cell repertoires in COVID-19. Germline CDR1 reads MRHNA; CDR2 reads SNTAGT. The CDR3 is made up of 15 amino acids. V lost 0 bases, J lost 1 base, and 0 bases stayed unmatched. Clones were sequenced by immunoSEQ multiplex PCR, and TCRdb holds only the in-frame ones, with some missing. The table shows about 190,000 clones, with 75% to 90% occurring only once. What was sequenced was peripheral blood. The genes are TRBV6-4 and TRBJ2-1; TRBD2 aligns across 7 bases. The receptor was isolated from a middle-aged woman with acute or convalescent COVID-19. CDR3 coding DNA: TGTGCCAGCAGTGACTCTAGCGGGTCCTACAATGAGCAGTTCTTC. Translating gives CASSDSSGSYNEQFF.